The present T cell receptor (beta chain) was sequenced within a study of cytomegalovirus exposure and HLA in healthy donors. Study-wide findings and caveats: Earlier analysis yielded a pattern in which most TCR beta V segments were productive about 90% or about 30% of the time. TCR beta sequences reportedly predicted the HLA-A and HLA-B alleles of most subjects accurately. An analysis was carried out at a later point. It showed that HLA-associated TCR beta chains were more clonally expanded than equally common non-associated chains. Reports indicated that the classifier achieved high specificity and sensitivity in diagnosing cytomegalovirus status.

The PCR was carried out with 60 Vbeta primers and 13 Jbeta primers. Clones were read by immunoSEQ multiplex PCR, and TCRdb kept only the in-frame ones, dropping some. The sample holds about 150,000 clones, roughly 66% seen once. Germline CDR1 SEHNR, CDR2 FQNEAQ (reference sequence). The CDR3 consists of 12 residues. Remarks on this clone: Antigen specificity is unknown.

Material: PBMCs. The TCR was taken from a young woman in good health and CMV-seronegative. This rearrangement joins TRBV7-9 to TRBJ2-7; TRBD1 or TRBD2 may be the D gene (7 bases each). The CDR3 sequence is CSSSGTAYEQYV. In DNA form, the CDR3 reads TGTTCCAGCAGCGGGACAGCCTACGAGCAGTACGTC.